Listed below are T cell receptor beta chains from one sample, sequenced in a study of blood T cell repertoires in COVID-19. TCRdb's copy holds only in-frame clones and misses some; the assay was immunoSEQ multiplex PCR. The sample holds about 320,000 clones, 89% seen once. Sample: peripheral blood. The receptors shown here come from a man aged 18 to 30 who had recovered from COVID-19. Each CDR3 is given with its conserved first and last residue. Each record gives: clone size, CDR3 length, J gene, D gene, V gene, CDR3 DNA, CDR3 protein. A D gene is named only where the DNA matches it firmly. The size field is filled for only some rows; it gives once, few, many or a size class.

abundance: NA
len: 13
j_gene: TRBJ1-4
d_gene: NA
v_gene: TRBV5-1
CDR3nt: TGCGCCAGCAGCCCCGGGAACGAAGAAAAACTGTTTTTT
CDR3aa: CASSPGNEEKLFF

abundance: NA
len: 14
j_gene: TRBJ1-2
d_gene: TRBD1
v_gene: TRBV19
CDR3nt: TGTGCCAGTAGTCCAGGACAGGGGGCCTATGGCTACACCTTC
CDR3aa: CASSPGQGAYGYTF

abundance: NA
len: 16
j_gene: TRBJ2-1
d_gene: TRBD1
v_gene: TRBV25-1
CDR3nt: TGTGCCAGCACCCCCCCCCAGGGGGATTCTTACAATGAGCAGTTCTTC
CDR3aa: CASTPPQGDSYNEQFF

abundance: NA
len: 13
j_gene: TRBJ1-1
d_gene: NA
v_gene: TRBV7-7
CDR3nt: TGTGCCAGCAGCCGACAGTTGAACACTGAAGCTTTCTTT
CDR3aa: CASSRQLNTEAFF

abundance: NA
len: 15
j_gene: TRBJ2-1
d_gene: TRBD2
v_gene: TRBV6-5
CDR3nt: TGTGCCAGCAGAAATAGCGGGGGGCACTACAATGAGCAGTTCTTC
CDR3aa: CASRNSGGHYNEQFF

abundance: NA
len: 14
j_gene: TRBJ2-2
d_gene: NA
v_gene: TRBV4-1
CDR3nt: TGCGCCAGCAGCCTCCTTCTTAACACCGGGGAGCTGTTTTTT
CDR3aa: CASSLLLNTGELFF

abundance: NA
len: 15
j_gene: TRBJ2-7
d_gene: NA
v_gene: TRBV12-5
CDR3nt: TGTGCTAGCAACTCTCCCGGGGGTAACTCCTACGAGCAGTACTTC
CDR3aa: CASNSPGGNSYEQYF

abundance: NA
len: 12
j_gene: TRBJ2-7
d_gene: NA
v_gene: TRBV25-1
CDR3nt: TGTGCCAGCTCGAGTGGGCAGGACGAGCAGTACTTC
CDR3aa: CASSSGQDEQYF

abundance: NA
len: 15
j_gene: TRBJ2-5
d_gene: NA
v_gene: TRBV11-2
CDR3nt: TGTGCCAGCAGCTTAGACTTGGGGGGACGAGAGACCCAGTACTTC
CDR3aa: CASSLDLGGRETQYF

abundance: NA
len: 15
j_gene: TRBJ2-2
d_gene: NA
v_gene: TRBV2
CDR3nt: TGTGCCAGCAGGGAGGACCGCCCGAACACCGGGGAGCTGTTTTTT
CDR3aa: CASREDRPNTGELFF

abundance: NA
len: 16
j_gene: TRBJ2-7
d_gene: TRBD2
v_gene: TRBV3-1/TRBV3-2
CDR3nt: TGTGCCAGCAGCCAAGATGGGCGGACTAGCCGGTACGAGCAGTACTTC
CDR3aa: CASSQDGRTSRYEQYF

abundance: NA
len: 16
j_gene: TRBJ1-2
d_gene: TRBD1
v_gene: TRBV5-4
CDR3nt: TGTGCCAGCAGCCCGGAAGTGGGACAGGGGTTAAGTGGCTACACCTTC
CDR3aa: CASSPEVGQGLSGYTF

abundance: NA
len: 14
j_gene: TRBJ2-3
d_gene: NA
v_gene: TRBV2
CDR3nt: TGTGCCAGCAGGTCCGGGACTCACACAGATACGCAGTATTTT
CDR3aa: CASRSGTHTDTQYF

abundance: NA
len: 14
j_gene: TRBJ2-7
d_gene: NA
v_gene: TRBV9
CDR3nt: TGTGCCAGCAGCCCCGAAGGGGGAAAAACCCAGCAGTACTTC
CDR3aa: CASSPEGGKTQQYF

abundance: NA
len: 16
j_gene: TRBJ2-7
d_gene: NA
v_gene: TRBV2
CDR3nt: TGTGCCAGCAGTGATGTTATTCTGAGACAGACCTACGAGCAGTACTTC
CDR3aa: CASSDVILRQTYEQYF

abundance: few
len: 17
j_gene: TRBJ1-3
d_gene: TRBD1
v_gene: TRBV5-8
CDR3nt: TGTGCCAGCAGCATGGACAGGGGTTTCGCCTCTGGAAACACCATATATTTT
CDR3aa: CASSMDRGFASGNTIYF

abundance: NA
len: 11
j_gene: TRBJ1-2
d_gene: NA
v_gene: TRBV6-5
CDR3nt: TGTGCCAGCAGTTTGACAAAGGGCTACACCTTC
CDR3aa: CASSLTKGYTF

abundance: NA
len: 13
j_gene: TRBJ1-1
d_gene: TRBD1
v_gene: TRBV6-5
CDR3nt: TGTGCCAGCAGTCCGAGACAGGGCACTGAAGCTTTCTTT
CDR3aa: CASSPRQGTEAFF

abundance: NA
len: 15
j_gene: TRBJ1-6
d_gene: TRBD1
v_gene: TRBV5-4
CDR3nt: TGTGCCAGCAGCTGGTCGGGACAGGGGAATTCACCCCTCCACTTT
CDR3aa: CASSWSGQGNSPLHF

abundance: NA
len: 15
j_gene: TRBJ1-2
d_gene: NA
v_gene: TRBV11-2
CDR3nt: TGTGCCAGCAGCTTAGCAATTCCTTCAGACTATGGCTACACCTTC
CDR3aa: CASSLAIPSDYGYTF

abundance: NA
len: 16
j_gene: TRBJ2-3
d_gene: NA
v_gene: TRBV7-6
CDR3nt: TGTGCCAGCAGCTTCGCCACTAACACTGGGACAGATACGCAGTATTTT
CDR3aa: CASSFATNTGTDTQYF

abundance: NA
len: 13
j_gene: TRBJ1-2
d_gene: TRBD1
v_gene: TRBV6-5
CDR3nt: TGTGCCAGCAGTTTACAGGGGGGAAATGGCTACACCTTC
CDR3aa: CASSLQGGNGYTF

abundance: NA
len: 13
j_gene: TRBJ2-2
d_gene: NA
v_gene: TRBV6-5
CDR3nt: TGTGCCAGCAGTTACTCCCGAGGTTGGGAGCTGTTTTTT
CDR3aa: CASSYSRGWELFF

abundance: NA
len: 12
j_gene: TRBJ2-7
d_gene: TRBD2
v_gene: TRBV12-3/TRBV12-4
CDR3nt: TGTGCCAGCAGCCCGGGGGGTCACGAGCAGTACTTC
CDR3aa: CASSPGGHEQYF

abundance: NA
len: 14
j_gene: TRBJ2-7
d_gene: NA
v_gene: TRBV15
CDR3nt: TGTGCCACCAGCAGCGGACTTGACTCGGGGGAGCAGTACTTC
CDR3aa: CATSSGLDSGEQYF

abundance: NA
len: 15
j_gene: TRBJ1-5
d_gene: TRBD1
v_gene: TRBV19
CDR3nt: TGTGCCAGTCGTAGTGAACAGGGGGTAAATCAGCCCCAGCATTTT
CDR3aa: CASRSEQGVNQPQHF

abundance: NA
len: 14
j_gene: TRBJ2-1
d_gene: NA
v_gene: TRBV7-9
CDR3nt: TGTGCCAGCATCCCGGGATACCCTTGGGATGAGCAGTTCTTC
CDR3aa: CASIPGYPWDEQFF

abundance: NA
len: 18
j_gene: TRBJ1-1
d_gene: TRBD1
v_gene: TRBV15
CDR3nt: TGTGCCACCAGCAGAGATTGGACAGGGGTACGGGGAAACACTGAAGCTTTCTTT
CDR3aa: CATSRDWTGVRGNTEAFF

abundance: NA
len: 17
j_gene: TRBJ1-2
d_gene: TRBD1
v_gene: TRBV27
CDR3nt: TGTGCCAGCAGTTTGGCTGGGGACAGGGTTCCTCGAGTAGGCTACACCTTC
CDR3aa: CASSLAGDRVPRVGYTF

abundance: NA
len: 13
j_gene: TRBJ1-1
d_gene: NA
v_gene: TRBV5-4
CDR3nt: TGTGCCAGTGGTCCGGAGCTGAACACTGAAGCTTTCTTT
CDR3aa: CASGPELNTEAFF

abundance: NA
len: 17
j_gene: TRBJ1-4
d_gene: TRBD1
v_gene: TRBV4-1
CDR3nt: TGCGCCAGCAGCCAAGATATGGGTCAGGGGGTTGGTGAAAAACTGTTTTTT
CDR3aa: CASSQDMGQGVGEKLFF

abundance: NA
len: 17
j_gene: TRBJ2-7
d_gene: TRBD2
v_gene: TRBV5-1
CDR3nt: TGCGCCAGCAGCCTGAGAGCTAGCGGCCTGGGATCCTACGAGCAGTACTTC
CDR3aa: CASSLRASGLGSYEQYF

abundance: NA
len: 18
j_gene: TRBJ2-6
d_gene: TRBD1
v_gene: TRBV5-4
CDR3nt: TGTGCCAGCAGCTTGGGGCAGGGGGCAACCTCTGGGGCCAACGTCCTGACTTTC
CDR3aa: CASSLGQGATSGANVLTF

abundance: NA
len: 18
j_gene: TRBJ1-2
d_gene: TRBD1
v_gene: TRBV12-5
CDR3nt: TGTGCTAGTGGTTTGAGCCCCGGACAGGCTGCAGCTAACTATGGCTACACCTTC
CDR3aa: CASGLSPGQAAANYGYTF

abundance: NA
len: 17
j_gene: TRBJ2-1
d_gene: TRBD2
v_gene: TRBV5-1
CDR3nt: TGCGCCAGCAGCTCGAGACTAGCGGGTAGCTCCTACAATGAGCAGTTCTTC
CDR3aa: CASSSRLAGSSYNEQFF

abundance: NA
len: 15
j_gene: TRBJ1-1
d_gene: NA
v_gene: TRBV11-2
CDR3nt: TGTGCCAGCAGCGAGGACGGACTAATGAACACTGAAGCTTTCTTT
CDR3aa: CASSEDGLMNTEAFF

abundance: NA
len: 13
j_gene: TRBJ1-1
d_gene: NA
v_gene: TRBV10-1
CDR3nt: TGCGCCAGCAGGGGGAGGATGAACACTGAAGCTTTCTTT
CDR3aa: CASRGRMNTEAFF

abundance: once
len: 15
j_gene: TRBJ1-3
d_gene: NA
v_gene: TRBV27
CDR3nt: TGTGCCAGCAGTTTAGGCAGGTTCTCTGGAAACACCATATATTTT
CDR3aa: CASSLGRFSGNTIYF

abundance: NA
len: 17
j_gene: TRBJ2-5
d_gene: TRBD2
v_gene: TRBV14
CDR3nt: TGTGCCAGCAGCCAAGACTTCGCGGGGGGGCCAGGAGAGACCCAGTACTTC
CDR3aa: CASSQDFAGGPGETQYF

abundance: NA
len: 16
j_gene: TRBJ2-2
d_gene: NA
v_gene: TRBV7-9
CDR3nt: TGTGCCAGCAGCCGAGGAATCGGGAGTTTCGCCGGGGAGCTGTTTTTT
CDR3aa: CASSRGIGSFAGELFF

abundance: NA
len: 17
j_gene: TRBJ2-5
d_gene: TRBD2
v_gene: TRBV7-9
CDR3nt: TGTGCCAGCAGCCAGGATCCGGGACTAGCGGGAGAAGAGACCCAGTACTTC
CDR3aa: CASSQDPGLAGEETQYF

abundance: medium-sized
len: 15
j_gene: TRBJ1-5
d_gene: TRBD1
v_gene: TRBV30
CDR3nt: TGTGCCTGGAGTGTAGGGACAGGGGGTAGTCAGCCCCAGCATTTT
CDR3aa: CAWSVGTGGSQPQHF

abundance: NA
len: 13
j_gene: TRBJ1-2
d_gene: TRBD1
v_gene: TRBV6-4
CDR3nt: TGTGCCAGCAGTGCCTCAGGGGGCTATGGCTACACCTTC
CDR3aa: CASSASGGYGYTF

abundance: NA
len: 15
j_gene: TRBJ1-1
d_gene: TRBD1
v_gene: TRBV7-2
CDR3nt: TGTGCCAGCAGCCGGGACAGGGCCTCGAACACTGAAGCTTTCTTT
CDR3aa: CASSRDRASNTEAFF

abundance: NA
len: 17
j_gene: TRBJ2-5
d_gene: TRBD1
v_gene: TRBV28
CDR3nt: TGTGCCAGCAGTTTAATCCGACAGGGGAGGAACCAAGAGACCCAGTACTTC
CDR3aa: CASSLIRQGRNQETQYF

abundance: NA
len: 18
j_gene: TRBJ2-3
d_gene: TRBD2
v_gene: TRBV19
CDR3nt: TGTGCCAGTAGCAAAGACGGGGTAGCGGGAGACGTCGCAGATACGCAGTATTTT
CDR3aa: CASSKDGVAGDVADTQYF

abundance: NA
len: 13
j_gene: TRBJ1-2
d_gene: NA
v_gene: TRBV5-5
CDR3nt: TGTGCCAGCAGCTTGAACGACTTGAGAGGCTACACCTTC
CDR3aa: CASSLNDLRGYTF

abundance: NA
len: 11
j_gene: TRBJ1-1
d_gene: NA
v_gene: TRBV27
CDR3nt: TGTGCCAGCCCAGGTTCAGGTGAAGCTTTCTTT
CDR3aa: CASPGSGEAFF

abundance: NA
len: 14
j_gene: TRBJ1-5
d_gene: TRBD1
v_gene: TRBV27
CDR3nt: TGTGCCAGCAGTCCGGGACAGCTCAATCAGCCCCAGCATTTT
CDR3aa: CASSPGQLNQPQHF

abundance: NA
len: 15
j_gene: TRBJ2-2
d_gene: TRBD2
v_gene: TRBV27
CDR3nt: TGTGCCAGTCGTGGGACTAGCGGGACCGGCGGGGAGCTGTTTTTT
CDR3aa: CASRGTSGTGGELFF

abundance: NA
len: 15
j_gene: TRBJ1-6
d_gene: TRBD1
v_gene: TRBV5-4
CDR3nt: TGTGCCAGCAGCCTGTCGGACAGGAGTAATTCACCCCTCCACTTT
CDR3aa: CASSLSDRSNSPLHF

abundance: NA
len: 15
j_gene: TRBJ2-7
d_gene: TRBD1
v_gene: TRBV5-5
CDR3nt: TGTGCCAGCAGCTTGTCCCGACAGGGGTTCTACGAGCAGTACTTC
CDR3aa: CASSLSRQGFYEQYF